The 4 T cell receptor beta chains reported below all come from one sample, sequenced in a study of shared clonotypes between healthy human individuals. Profiling relied on immunoSEQ multiplex PCR, and the TCRdb table lists in-frame clones only, not all of them. The sample lists 800,000 to 950,000 clones, 95% to 97% occurring once. CD8 cells regarded as naive lacked CD45RO, were positively chosen for CCR7, and omitted terminally differentiated effector memory CD45RA+ cells. Sequenced material: naive CD8+ T cells sorted from blood. These receptors were taken from a man younger than 40 in good health.

The chain uses TRBV7-2 and TRBJ2-7; no firm D call. Trimming stripped 2 bases from V and 1 base from J, with 15 bases between. The CDR3 spans 16 residues. Germline V CDR1 and CDR2: SGHTA, FQGNSA. This CDR3 reads CASSLLPPTESYEQYF. The CDR3 nucleotides are TGTGCCAGCAGCTTATTGCCACCGACCGAGTCCTACGAGCAGTACTTC.

The CDR3, as DNA: TGTGCCAGCAGCTTAGCGGAAGGACTAGCGGGAGTTGAGACCCAGTACTTC. Residues: CASSLAEGLAGVETQYF. The rearrangement joins TRBV7-8 to TRBJ2-5, with 13 bases that match TRBD2. Trimming at V came to 0 bases and at J to 5 bases, leaving 6 bases not matched to a gene. CDR1 SGHVS and CDR2 FQNEAQ come from the germline V gene. This CDR3 region has 17 residues.

A remark on this clone: At the DNA level, this CDR3 is encoded by other sequences in the same sample as well. J is TRBJ2-7 and V is TRBV11-2; a possible D gene is TRBD1 (6 bases). The CDR3 contains 14 residues. CDR1 SGHAT and CDR2 FQNNGV come from the germline V gene. V was cut by 2 bases and J by 2 bases, with 10 bases left in between. The chain's CDR3 is CASSLSQGTYEQYF. The CDR3 nucleotides read TGTGCCAGCAGCTTAAGTCAGGGGACCTACGAGCAGTACTTC.

Here the CDR3 reads CASSENSGMNTEAFF. Here the CDR3 DNA reads TGTGCCAGCAGTGAAAACAGCGGGATGAACACTGAAGCTTTCTTT. This chain uses TRBV6-1 with TRBJ1-1, with D uncertain. Germline V gene data show CDR1 as MNHNS and CDR2 as SASEGT. Trimming removed 2 bases at V and 0 bases at J, with 10 bases between. The CDR3 totals 15 residues.